Below, 32 T cell receptor beta chains from the same sample are listed, as sequenced in a study of shared clonotypes between healthy human individuals. This table comes from immunoSEQ multiplex PCR, and its TCRdb copy is limited to in-frame clones, with some not included. The sample holds roughly 2.5 million clones, around 90% seen once. The sample taken for sequencing was naive CD4+ T cells sorted from blood. The subset was: CD45RA+ positively selected. Every receptor here comes from a man aged 18 to 29 in good health.

About this clone itself: Additional DNA sequences in this sample encode the identical CDR3. J is TRBJ2-5 and V is TRBV15; D possibly uses TRBD1 or TRBD2 (6 bases each). V dropped 1 base and J dropped 1 base, with 10 bases sitting between them. The CDR3 consists of 15 residues. Germline V gene lookup returns CDR1 LNHNV and CDR2 YYDKDF (reference sequence). The CDR3 loop reads CATSRGGGSQETQYF. The DNA of the CDR3 is TGTGCCACCAGCAGAGGAGGGGGGAGCCAAGAGACCCAGTACTTC.

The V and J genes are TRBV9 and TRBJ2-3, with 9 bases aligning to TRBD1. The V segment lost 1 base and the J segment 5 bases; nucleotides outside the gene matches: 17. This CDR3 contains 19 residues. Germline CDR1 SGDLS, CDR2 YYNGEE. As DNA, the CDR3 is TGTGCCAGCAGCGTATTAAGTGTGGGACAGGGAAGTAAGGGAGATACGCAGTATTTT. Encoded protein: CASSVLSVGQGSKGDTQYF.

The chain joins TRBV28 to TRBJ2-7, with unresolved D. Looked up from germline, CDR1 is MDHEN and CDR2 is SYDVKM. The CDR3 is 15 residues long. Trimming took 5 bases from V and 2 from J, leaving 16 bases between them. CDR3 sequence reads: CASSPSGFWTYEQYF. CDR3 nucleotides: TGTGCCAGCAGTCCATCCGGGTTTTGGACCTACGAGCAGTACTTC.

This chain links TRBV5-8 with TRBJ1-5; TRBD1 might be the D (6 bases). This CDR3 has 10 residues. V lost 2 bases and J 16 bases, leaving 10 bases between the germline ends. From germline, CDR1 is SGHTS and CDR2 YDEGEE. The CDR3 here is CASSLEQGHF. CDR3 nucleotide sequence: TGTGCCAGCAGCTTAGAACAGGGTCATTTT.

This chain uses TRBV28 with TRBJ1-6; D gene ambiguous. The CDR3 has 14 amino acids. Germline V gives CDR1 MDHEN, CDR2 SYDVKM. V was pared by 7 bases and J by 2 bases, with 9 bases between. The CDR3 DNA follows: TGTGCCAGCAAGGGCCCGCCCTATAATTCACCCCTCCACTTT. This encodes CASKGPPYNSPLHF. The full variable domain, completed using reference TRBV28 and TRBJ1-6, is DVKVTQSSRYLVKRTGEKVFLECVQDMDHENMFWYRQDPGLGLRLIYFSYDVKMKEKGDIPEGYSVSREKKERFSLILESASTNQTSMYLCASKGPPYNSPLHFGNGTRLTVT.

This sequence joins TRBV10-3 and TRBJ2-3; D perhaps matches TRBD2 (6 bases). The CDR3 runs 15 residues. Deletions cut 2 bases from V and 5 bases from J, with 14 bases between. In germline, CDR1 is ENHRY, CDR2 SYGVKD. The CDR3 spells CAISETSKGIDTQYF. The CDR3 DNA is TGTGCCATCAGTGAGACTAGCAAAGGTATAGATACGCAGTATTTT.

This clone has only one observation. The chain carries TRBV19 and TRBJ2-1; D might be TRBD2 (5 bases). Germline assignment: CDR1 LNHDA and CDR2 SQIVND (reference sequence). Trimming shortened V by 10 bases and J by 5 bases, and 15 bases separated the two germline ends. The CDR3 is made up of 13 amino acids. The CDR3 is CAIKAVNNNEQFF. The DNA for the CDR3 is TGTGCCATTAAAGCGGTCAACAACAATGAGCAGTTCTTC.

Turning to this clone: In the same sample, other DNA sequences code for this CDR3. The chain employs TRBV19 and TRBJ2-7; 7 bases agree with TRBD1. J was trimmed by 2 bases and V by 5 bases; bases with no gene match: 6. Germline CDR1 reads LNHDA; CDR2 reads SQIVND (reference sequence). This CDR3 region has 14 residues. The CDR3: CASSARQGTYEQYF. CDR3 nucleotide sequence: TGTGCCAGTAGTGCTCGACAGGGTACCTACGAGCAGTACTTC.

The count of this clone is one. This CDR3 is CASSSPGLEEQFF. CDR3 DNA sequence: TGCGCCAGCAGCTCCCCGGGACTAGAAGAGCAGTTCTTC. The rearrangement joins TRBV5-1 to TRBJ2-1, with 8 bases matching TRBD2. Germline V CDR1 and CDR2: SGHRS, YFSETQ. The CDR3 loop spans 13 amino acids. V was pared by 3 bases and J by 10 bases, with 6 bases of the junction left unmatched.

The genes are TRBV7-6 and TRBJ2-5; TRBD2 might be the D (5 bases). Germline V lookup: CDR1 SGHVS, CDR2 FNYEAQ. V was trimmed by 5 bases and J by 5 bases, leaving 15 bases between them. The CDR3 runs 14 residues. For the CDR3, the DNA is TGTGCCAGCAGCCCGGGGTACATACGGGAGACCCAGTACTTC. Translating it yields CASSPGYIRETQYF.

This chain connects TRBV5-1 to TRBJ2-2; D is possibly TRBD2 (5 bases). CDR1 SGHRS and CDR2 YFSETQ come from the germline V gene. There are 16 residues in the CDR3. V gave up 6 bases and J gave up 2 bases, with 17 bases separating them. CDR3 sequence: CASTLGRSANTGELFF. CDR3 sequence (DNA): TGCGCCAGCACCTTAGGGAGATCCGCTAACACCGGGGAGCTGTTTTTT.

Of note for this clone: Other DNA sequences in this specimen translate into the identical CDR3. This sequence joins TRBV18 and TRBJ1-2, with D perhaps TRBD1 (5 bases). Germline loops: CDR1 KGHSH, CDR2 LQKENI. Trimming pared 3 bases from V and 2 bases from J, leaving 13 bases between. This CDR3 has 15 amino acids. CDR3 sequence: CASSPPTGVNYGYTF. The CDR3 DNA sequence: TGTGCCAGCTCACCCCCGACGGGGGTAAACTATGGCTACACCTTC.

The chain uses TRBV5-1 and TRBJ2-1; 8 bases align to TRBD1. Germline CDR1 SGHRS, CDR2 YFSETQ. Trimming removed 0 bases from V and 8 bases from J; junction bases left unmatched: 7. The CDR3 spans 15 residues. The CDR3 loop is CASSLDRGTLDEQFF. The CDR3 DNA is TGCGCCAGCAGCTTGGACAGGGGGACACTCGATGAGCAGTTCTTC.

The rearrangement uses TRBV6-6 and TRBJ2-7; D is undetermined. Trimming took 5 bases from V and 7 from J, leaving 9 bases between them. CDR1 and CDR2 (germline): MNHNY, SVGAGI (reference sequence). This CDR3 comprises 11 residues. The CDR3 DNA reads as TGTGCCAGCAGTCGTTCGTTTGAGCAGTACTTC. Its translation is CASSRSFEQYF.

This clone was counted a few times. Other DNA sequences of this sample code for an identical CDR3. The chain has TRBV30 and TRBJ1-1; D is unclear. The CDR3 consists of 13 residues. Germline V gene data show CDR1 as GTSNPN and CDR2 as SVGIG (reference sequence). With 4 bases removed from V and 2 bases from J, the gap between germline ends came to 11 bases. CDR3: CAWTLRGNTEAFF. The CDR3 DNA reads as TGTGCCTGGACTCTACGGGGAAACACTGAAGCTTTCTTT.

Only one count was recorded for this clone. The rearrangement links TRBV7-9 to TRBJ2-5, with D possibly being TRBD1 or TRBD2 (5 bases each). V was clipped by 7 bases and J by 4 bases, with 19 bases between them. The germline gives CDR1 SEHNR, CDR2 FQNEAQ (reference sequence). This CDR3 region has 15 residues. The CDR3 DNA sequence: TGTGCCAGCACTCCTACGGGGCTTTCAGTAGAGACCCAGTACTTC. Encoded protein: CASTPTGLSVETQYF.

The chain recombines TRBV7-2 with TRBJ1-2; TRBD1 aligns across 8 bases. The CDR3 totals 14 residues. In germline, CDR1 is SGHTA, CDR2 FQGNSA. V dropped 5 bases and J dropped 3; count of bases not matched to a gene: 5. For the CDR3, the DNA is TGTGCCAGCAGCCCCCGACAGGGGCACTATGGCTACACCTTC. Protein: CASSPRQGHYGYTF.

This clone was counted a single time. The chain carries TRBV11-2 and TRBJ2-3; D is uncertain. V lost 1 base and J lost 2, with 13 bases in between. The germline gives CDR1 SGHAT, CDR2 FQNNGV. CDR3 length: 16 amino acids. The CDR3 is CASSLVVGSYTDTQYF. In DNA, the CDR3 is TGTGCCAGCAGCTTAGTGGTGGGAAGCTACACAGATACGCAGTATTTT.

The chain uses TRBV28 and TRBJ2-6, with D perhaps TRBD2 (6 bases). This CDR3 contains 17 residues. V lost 7 bases and J 0 bases, leaving 16 bases between the germline ends. Germline V gene sequence: CDR1 MDHEN, CDR2 SYDVKM. CDR3 in DNA: TGTGCCAGCATCCCTTCGGCGGGGAGCTCTGGGGCCAACGTCCTGACTTTC. Its protein product is CASIPSAGSSGANVLTF.

J is TRBJ2-2 and V is TRBV18; 9 bases line up with TRBD2. This CDR3 region has 16 residues. Germline CDR1 is KGHSH and CDR2 is LQKENI. The V gene end was trimmed by 2 bases and the J gene end by 5 bases; junction bases not matched to a gene: 6. CDR3 sequence reads: CASSPRGLASTGELFF. As DNA, the CDR3 is TGTGCCAGCTCACCAAGGGGACTAGCATCAACCGGGGAGCTGTTTTTT. The whole variable domain, filled in from reference TRBV18 and TRBJ2-2, reads NAGVMQNPRHLVRRRGQEARLRCSPMKGHSHVYWYRQLPEEGLKFMVYLQKENIIDESGMPKERFSAEFPKEGPSILRIQQVVRGDSAAYFCASSPRGLASTGELFFGEGSRLTVL.

This clone was seen a single time. The chain combines TRBV20-1 with TRBJ2-7; D perhaps matches TRBD1 (6 bases). The germline V gene encodes CDR1 DFQATT and CDR2 SNEGSKA (reference sequence). The CDR3 extends over 10 amino acids. Trimming removed 5 bases from V and 11 bases from J, with 13 bases in between. CDR3 DNA sequence: TGCAGTGCTCGACAGGAGTTAGAGTACTTC. Translating gives CSARQELEYF.

The chain is built from TRBV2 and TRBJ1-1, with D unclear. V lost 6 bases to trimming and J lost 2 bases, with 10 bases between them. The CDR3 extends over 13 amino acids. The germline V gene encodes CDR1 SNHLY and CDR2 FYNNEI. The CDR3 nucleotides read TGTGCCAGCAGGGCTGACGGTAACACTGAAGCTTTCTTT. Translation: CASRADGNTEAFF.

This rearrangement joins TRBV27 to TRBJ2-7; 9 positions match TRBD1. Unmatched junction bases numbered 17, after V lost 8 bases and J lost 6 bases. The germline CDR1 and CDR2 sequences are MNHEY and SMNVEV (reference sequence). CDR3 size: 16 residues. CDR3 sequence reads: CASRGTGTGPFFEQYF. For the CDR3, the DNA is TGTGCCAGCCGAGGCACGGGGACAGGGCCGTTTTTCGAGCAGTACTTC.

This clone has only one observation. CDR3: CASSKVGSNSNYGYTF. For the CDR3, the DNA is TGTGCCAGCAGCAAAGTGGGGTCGAACAGCAACTATGGCTACACCTTC. This chain joins TRBV21-1 and TRBJ1-2. TRBV21-1 is tagged as a pseudogene. This CDR3 region has 16 residues.

This clone was seen a few times. The chain recombines TRBV30 with TRBJ1-3, with a possible D match to TRBD1 (5 bases). The V end lost 3 bases, the J end lost 4 bases, and 13 bases lay between the germline ends. Germline V gene lookup returns CDR1 GTSNPN and CDR2 SVGIG (reference sequence). The CDR3 is 14 amino acids. The CDR3 bases are TGTGCCTGGAGGGGGGACGGTGTAGGAAACACCATATATTTT. Amino acids: CAWRGDGVGNTIYF.

The chain combines TRBV25-1 with TRBJ2-7; possible D gene TRBD2, 5 bases. Germline V gene sequence: CDR1 MGHDK, CDR2 SYGVNS. Trimming took off 5 bases at V and 2 bases at J, with 10 bases between the two ends. CDR3 length: 13 amino acids. CDR3 residues: CASSLPGTYEQYF. The CDR3 nucleotides are TGTGCCAGCAGTCTCCCCGGGACCTACGAGCAGTACTTC.

The chain recombines TRBV18 with TRBJ2-7, with D possibly matching TRBD1 (6 bases). V was pared by 6 bases and J by 7 bases, with 22 bases between. Germline V gene lookup returns CDR1 KGHSH and CDR2 LQKENI. CDR3 size: 15 residues. The CDR3 here is CASSPQGSGLGEQYF. DNA of the CDR3: TGTGCCAGCTCTCCGCAGGGGAGCGGTTTAGGTGAGCAGTACTTC.

V usage is TRBV5-4 and J usage is TRBJ1-6; 9 bases agree with TRBD1. The germline V gene encodes CDR1 SGHNT and CDR2 YYREEE (reference sequence). J lost 7 bases, V lost 1 base, and 6 bases had no gene match. CDR3 size: 16 residues. CDR3 nucleotide sequence: TGTGCCAGCAGCTTGCGTCGGACAGGGGACAATTCACCCCTCCACTTT. This gives the protein CASSLRRTGDNSPLHF.

V gene TRBV5-1 combines with J gene TRBJ2-3; TRBD1 matches 10 bases. Germline V gene sequence: CDR1 SGHRS, CDR2 YFSETQ. The CDR3 totals 19 residues. V was pared by 0 bases and J by 6 bases, with 16 bases of the junction left unmatched. The CDR3 reads CASSLAWTGGRAVADTQYF. In nucleotides, the CDR3 is TGCGCCAGCAGCTTGGCTTGGACAGGGGGTCGAGCAGTGGCGGATACGCAGTATTTT. The entire variable domain, with the rest obtained from reference TRBV5-1 and TRBJ2-3, is as follows: KAGVTQTPRYLIKTRGQQVTLSCSPISGHRSVSWYQQTPGQGLQFLFEYFSETQRNKGNFPGRFSGRQFSNSRSEMNVSTLELGDSALYLCASSLAWTGGRAVADTQYFGPGTRLTVL.

V is TRBV5-1 and J is TRBJ2-5; 8 nucleotides line up with TRBD2. Looked up from germline, CDR1 is SGHRS and CDR2 is YFSETQ. The CDR3 length is 16 residues. J was trimmed by 5 bases and V by 7 bases; bases with no gene match: 16. The CDR3 coding sequence is TGCGCCAGCCAGCGAAATTATGGGCGGGAGGATGAGACCCAGTACTTC. As protein: CASQRNYGREDETQYF.

The J gene is TRBJ2-1, the V gene TRBV2, with TRBD1 as a possible D gene (6 bases). The CDR3 is made up of 14 amino acids. Trimming left V 3 bases short and J 1 base short, with 7 bases between. Per germline, CDR1 SNHLY and CDR2 FYNNEI. The CDR3 sequence: CASSDQGSYNEQFF. CDR3 nucleotides: TGTGCCAGCAGTGACCAGGGGTCCTACAATGAGCAGTTCTTC.

This clone was recorded a few times. The chain combines TRBV20-1 with TRBJ1-1; the D is unclear. The CDR3 length is 11 residues. Trimming stripped 2 bases from V and 8 bases from J, with 9 bases between. Germline loops: CDR1 DFQATT, CDR2 SNEGSKA (reference sequence). The CDR3: CSARHSSEAFF. CDR3 DNA: TGCAGTGCTAGACACAGTAGCGAAGCTTTCTTT.